This T cell receptor (beta chain) was profiled in a study of neoadjuvant nivolumab and ipilimumab in lung cancer. Study-wide points: Resected tumors had greater TCR richness and clonality than uninvolved lung.

Repertoires were generated with immunoSEQ multiplex PCR, while TCRdb's copy carries only in-frame clones and drops some. Of some 29,000 clones listed, over 80% are singletons. The CDR3 sequence is 16 residues long. V was pared by 4 bases and J by 7 bases, with 23 bases between. The germline CDR1 and CDR2 sequences are SGHRS and YFSETQ. As to this clone: The target antigen is unknown.

The sequence was collected from an adult with non-small cell lung cancer. This specimen consisted of tumor tissue, obtained after neoadjuvant nivolumab, alone or with ipilimumab, at or shortly before surgery. The gene calls are TRBV5-1 and TRBJ1-2; the D gene is possibly TRBD1 (5 bases). In nucleotides, the CDR3 is TGCGCCAGCAGCCGGGGCAGGACGAATTCCGGCTCTGGCTACACCTTC. This sequence encodes CASSRGRTNSGSGYTF.